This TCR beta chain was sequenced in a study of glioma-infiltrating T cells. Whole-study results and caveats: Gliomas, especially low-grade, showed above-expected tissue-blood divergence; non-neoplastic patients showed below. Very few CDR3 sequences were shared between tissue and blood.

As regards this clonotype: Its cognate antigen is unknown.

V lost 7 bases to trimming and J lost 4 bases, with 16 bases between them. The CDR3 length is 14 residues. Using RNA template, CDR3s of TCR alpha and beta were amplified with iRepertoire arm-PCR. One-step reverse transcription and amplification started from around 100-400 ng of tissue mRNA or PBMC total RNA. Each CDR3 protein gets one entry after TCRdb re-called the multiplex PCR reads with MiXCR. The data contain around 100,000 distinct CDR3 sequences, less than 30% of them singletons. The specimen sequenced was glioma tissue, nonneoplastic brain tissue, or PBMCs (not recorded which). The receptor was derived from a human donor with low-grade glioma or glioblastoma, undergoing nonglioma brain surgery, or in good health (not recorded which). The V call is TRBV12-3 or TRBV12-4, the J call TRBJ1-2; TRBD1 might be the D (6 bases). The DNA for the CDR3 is TGTGCCAGCACCCCACAGGGAATTAGCTATGGCTACACCTTC. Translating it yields CASTPQGISYGYTF.